These 2 T cell receptor beta chains came from one sample sequenced in a study of blood T cell repertoires in COVID-19 (dated by TCRdb to 2020 to 2021). The library came from the immunoSEQ multiplex PCR assay. In TCRdb, the immuneACCESS table is reduced to in-frame sequences with V and J assigned. These tables do not hold every clone; where another copy was compared, an unresolved V gene accounts for under half, and the others remain unexplained. The sample table contains 200,000 to 250,000 clones; only one count was recorded for around 85% of them. Roughly 4.9% of the sample rests with the top ten. Specimen: peripheral blood. The receptors here all came from a human donor in a cohort sampled during active COVID-19.

The chain links TRBV7-9 to TRBJ2-5; TRBD2 might be the D (6 bases). The CDR3 loop spans 14 amino acids. V was cut by 5 bases and J by 4 bases, with 14 bases left in between. CDR1 is SEHNR, CDR2 FQNEAQ, per germline (reference sequence). CDR3 amino acids: CASSPPGVGETQYF. The CDR3 DNA follows: TGTGCCAGCAGCCCGCCGGGGGTGGGAGAGACCCAGTACTTC.

The rearrangement uses TRBV6-2 or TRBV6-3 and TRBJ1-2; D perhaps matches TRBD1 (6 bases). Trimming stripped 0 bases from V and 4 bases from J, with 12 bases between. From germline, CDR1 is MNHEY and CDR2 SVGEGT. The CDR3 consists of 15 residues. CDR3 nucleotides: TGTGCCAGCAGTTACTCTTCCAGGGGTACCTATGGCTACACCTTC. It translates to CASSYSSRGTYGYTF.